A single T cell receptor (beta chain) is shown here with its context. This sample was included in a study of blood T cell repertoires in COVID-19. Study-level information: PBMCs, B-cell-depleted T cells, or T cells were the source of the cDNA or gDNA that made up the material.

The data were produced by immunoSEQ multiplex PCR, yet TCRdb's version contains in-frame clones alone and is incomplete. The data hold over 60,000 clones, with roughly 77% observed a single time. The receptor was isolated from a human donor in a cohort sampled during active COVID-19. The specimen sequenced was peripheral blood.

The CDR3 spells CASSFVLNGEQYF. DNA for the CDR3: TGTGCCAGCAGTTTCGTACTCAACGGGGAGCAGTACTTC. The chain couples TRBV27 to TRBJ2-7; D call uncertain. CDR3 length: 13 amino acids. Trimming took off 3 bases at V and 7 bases at J, with 13 bases between the two ends. Germline V gene data show CDR1 as MNHEY and CDR2 as SMNVEV (reference sequence).